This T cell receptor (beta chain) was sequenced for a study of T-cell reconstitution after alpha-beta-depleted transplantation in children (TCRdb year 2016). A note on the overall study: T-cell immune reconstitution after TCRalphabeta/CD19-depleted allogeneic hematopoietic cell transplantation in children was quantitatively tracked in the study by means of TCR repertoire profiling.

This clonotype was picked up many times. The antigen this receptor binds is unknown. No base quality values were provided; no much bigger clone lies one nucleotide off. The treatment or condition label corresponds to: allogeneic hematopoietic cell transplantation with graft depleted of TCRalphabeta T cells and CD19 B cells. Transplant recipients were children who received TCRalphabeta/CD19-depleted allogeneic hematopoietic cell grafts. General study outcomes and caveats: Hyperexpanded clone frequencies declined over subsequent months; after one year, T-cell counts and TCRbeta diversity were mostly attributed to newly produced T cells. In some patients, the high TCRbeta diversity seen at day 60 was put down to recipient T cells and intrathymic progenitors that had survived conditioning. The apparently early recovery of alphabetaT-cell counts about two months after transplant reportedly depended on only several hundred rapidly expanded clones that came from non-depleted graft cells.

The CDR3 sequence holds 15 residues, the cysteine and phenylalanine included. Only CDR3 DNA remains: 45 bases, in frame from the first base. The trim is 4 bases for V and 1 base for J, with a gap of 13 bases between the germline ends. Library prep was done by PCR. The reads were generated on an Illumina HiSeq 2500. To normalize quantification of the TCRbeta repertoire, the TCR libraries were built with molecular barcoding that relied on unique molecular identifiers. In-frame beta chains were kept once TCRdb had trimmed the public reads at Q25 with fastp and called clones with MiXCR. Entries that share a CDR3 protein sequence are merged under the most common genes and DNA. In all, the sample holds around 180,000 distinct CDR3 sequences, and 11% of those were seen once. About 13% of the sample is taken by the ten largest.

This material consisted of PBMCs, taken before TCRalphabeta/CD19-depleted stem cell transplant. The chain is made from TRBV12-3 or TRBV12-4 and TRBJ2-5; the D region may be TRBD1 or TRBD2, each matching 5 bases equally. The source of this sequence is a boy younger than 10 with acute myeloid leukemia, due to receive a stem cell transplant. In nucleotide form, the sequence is TGTGCCAGCAGTTCCCGGGATGACAGCCAAGAGACCCAGTACTTC. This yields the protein CASSSRDDSQETQYF.